Following are 9 T cell receptor beta chains from one sample sequenced in a study of CD8 T cells in Susac syndrome. With random hexamers, reverse transcription was performed on roughly 0.5 to 1 ug of RNA. TCRdb reprocessed the immunoSEQ multiplex PCR reads via MiXCR and lists one record per CDR3 protein. The data show some 180,000 distinct CDR3 sequences, with roughly 95% seen just once and approximately 0.098% held by the top ten. Sequencing was performed on CD4+ T cells from PBMCs. These receptors were obtained from a human donor in good health.

The V call is TRBV15, the J call TRBJ2-6; D gene ambiguous. V shed 6 bases and J shed 0 bases, with 9 bases lying between them. CDR1 is LNHNV, CDR2 YYDKDF, per germline (reference sequence). The CDR3 is 15 residues long. As DNA, the CDR3 is TGTGCCACCAGTTCGCCTAACTCTGGGGCCAACGTCCTGACTTTC. Encoded protein: CATSSPNSGANVLTF.

The chain employs TRBV28 and TRBJ2-7, with 7 bases that match TRBD1. Germline V gene lookup returns CDR1 MDHEN and CDR2 SYDVKM. The CDR3 is 11 amino acids. The V and J ends lost 6 bases and 8 bases, in that order; junction bases with no gene match: 4. CDR3 region: CASRQQGKQYF. The CDR3 DNA sequence: TGTGCCAGCAGGCAACAGGGGAAGCAGTACTTC.

The chain is built from TRBV30 and TRBJ1-1, with D unresolved. The V end lost 4 bases, the J end lost 1 base, and 16 bases lay between the germline ends. Germline CDR1 reads GTSNPN; CDR2 reads SVGIG (reference sequence). This CDR3 is built from 15 residues. The CDR3 loop reads CAWIRLLFRNTEAFF. DNA of the CDR3: TGTGCCTGGATCCGATTGTTATTCAGGAACACTGAAGCTTTCTTT.

This clonotype was counted once. CDR3 in amino acids: CASSLDAQPQHF. The CDR3 DNA reads TGTGCCAGCAGCTTAGACGCTCAGCCCCAGCATTTT. The rearrangement joins TRBV7-9 to TRBJ1-5; D unresolved. CDR1 is SEHNR, CDR2 FQNEAQ, per germline (reference sequence). The length of the CDR3 is 12 residues. The germline V and J ends were trimmed by 1 base and 6 bases, with 4 bases remaining between them.

The chain joins TRBV28 to TRBJ2-7, with D unresolved. V was shortened by 6 bases and J by 0 bases, with 15 bases between the two germline ends. Germline values: CDR1 MDHEN, CDR2 SYDVKM. The CDR3 spans 15 residues. The CDR3 protein is CASSPRQWGSYEQYF. In nucleotides, the CDR3 is TGTGCCAGCAGCCCCCGACAATGGGGCTCCTACGAGCAGTACTTC.

This rearrangement joins TRBV20-1 to TRBJ2-5; D not certain. The CDR3 consists of 13 residues. Germline loops: CDR1 DFQATT, CDR2 SNEGSKA (reference sequence). Trimming left V 5 bases short and J 5 bases short, with 15 bases between. CDR3 amino acids: CSAPPLGMETQYF. CDR3 DNA sequence: TGCAGTGCTCCACCTCTAGGCATGGAGACCCAGTACTTC.

This rearrangement joins TRBV4-3 to TRBJ1-4; tentative D call: TRBD1 (5 bases). The V end lost 1 base, the J end lost 6 bases, and 12 bases lay between the germline ends. CDR1 and CDR2 from the germline V gene are LGHNA and YSLEER. There are 15 residues in the CDR3. The CDR3 DNA follows: TGCGCCAGCAGCCAAGTTGGAGGGGAGTATGAAAAACTGTTTTTT. It translates to CASSQVGGEYEKLFF.

This chain joins TRBV19 and TRBJ1-1; D is perhaps TRBD1 (5 bases). V was clipped by 1 base and J by 4 bases, with 10 bases between them. This CDR3 is built from 14 residues. Per the germline V gene, CDR1 is LNHDA and CDR2 is SQIVND (reference sequence). The CDR3 loop reads CASSIGGGTTEAFF. CDR3 coding DNA: TGTGCCAGTAGTATAGGTGGAGGGACCACTGAAGCTTTCTTT.

V gene TRBV29-1 combines with J gene TRBJ2-5; D possibly matches TRBD1 or TRBD2 (6 bases each). Per germline, CDR1 SQVTM and CDR2 ANQGSEA. The CDR3 consists of 14 residues. V lost 7 bases to trimming and J lost 5 bases, with 20 bases between them. CDR3 bases: TGCAGCGCCTCCCCGACGGGGGCTTGGGAGACCCAGTACTTC. As protein: CSASPTGAWETQYF.